One and the same sample provided the 17 T cell receptor beta chains below, sequenced in a study of metastatic and nonmetastatic thyroid tumors. TCRdb re-processed the PCR reads through MiXCR. The profile shows tens of thousands of clones, 15% to 20% of them singletons. Nobody among the patients had been given any treatment before thyroid surgery. The sequenced sample consisted of blood. These receptors came from a male donor with papillary thyroid cancer or a benign thyroid nodule (not recorded which). Some clones in this sample may be carry-over from other donors' samples.

This clone was observed many times. The chain has TRBV9 and TRBJ1-3; D is ambiguous. Trimming left V 1 base short and J 2 bases short, with 4 bases between. Looked up from germline, CDR1 is SGDLS and CDR2 is YYNGEE. This CDR3 has 13 amino acids. DNA of the CDR3: TGTGCCAGCAGCGTAAGGCCTGGAAACACCATATATTTT. Translating gives CASSVRPGNTIYF.

This clone has ten or more counts. The chain recombines TRBV9 with TRBJ2-1; TRBD2 matches at 10 bases. The CDR3 length is 16 residues. The germline CDR1 and CDR2 sequences are SGDLS and YYNGEE. Trimming cost V 4 bases and J 5 bases; bases outside gene matches: 9. The CDR3 loop reads CASSPRSGGGDNEQFF. The CDR3 DNA follows: TGTGCCAGCAGCCCCCGAAGCGGGGGGGGGGACAATGAGCAGTTCTTC.

This clone was observed a few times. The chain's CDR3 is CASSQDFGNGVPGNTIYF. CDR3 in DNA: TGTGCCAGCAGCCAAGATTTCGGAAACGGGGTCCCTGGAAACACCATATATTTT. V is TRBV6-5 and J is TRBJ1-3; D unresolved. The V end was cut by 6 bases, the J end by 2 bases, with 23 bases between. CDR3 length: 18 amino acids. Germline loops: CDR1 MNHEY, CDR2 SVGAGI.

The V gene is TRBV3-1, the J gene TRBJ2-1; TRBD2 agrees at 9 bases. This CDR3 is 18 amino acids long. V trimming: 7 bases; J trimming: 1 base; junction bases outside the gene matches: 14. Germline CDR1 is LGHDT and CDR2 is YNNKEL (reference sequence). The CDR3 region is CASTRTGAGGGSYNEQFF. The CDR3 region has the DNA TGTGCCAGCACCCGGACGGGGGCGGGAGGGGGGTCCTACAATGAGCAGTTCTTC.

This clone occurred many times. This chain uses TRBV6-1 with TRBJ1-2; TRBD1 might be the D (5 bases). The ends were cut back, 5 bases at V and 2 bases at J, with 9 bases in the middle. Germline loops: CDR1 MNHNS, CDR2 SASEGT. The CDR3 is 13 residues long. The CDR3 nucleotides are TGTGCCAGCAGTCGGGACGGAAACTATGGCTACACCTTC. Amino acid sequence: CASSRDGNYGYTF.

The rearrangement joins TRBV5-3 to TRBJ2-1; possibly TRBD2 for D (6 bases). TRBV5-3 qualifies as an ORF whose function is uncertain. The CDR3 is 17 residues long. Between the trimmed V and J ends, which lost 0 bases and 8 bases, there was a span of 21 bases. CDR3 nucleotides: TGTGCCAGAAGCTTGGCCGCCGCACCACGGAGGGCCTATGAGCAGTTCTTC. Its protein is CARSLAAAPRRAYEQFF.

The table lists this clone with many counts. This sequence joins TRBV5-6 and TRBJ2-1; TRBD1 aligns across 7 bases. This CDR3 has 12 residues. Trimming at V came to 0 bases and at J to 12 bases, leaving 3 bases not matched to a gene. Germline CDR1 reads SGHDT; CDR2 reads YYEEEE. CDR3: CASSLAAGGQFF. The CDR3 coding sequence is TGTGCCAGCAGCTTGGCCGCAGGGGGGCAGTTCTTC.

This clone occurred many times. CDR3 nucleotides: TGTGCCAGCAGCGTAGAGGGGCGAAGCACAGATACGCAGTATTTT. Translation: CASSVEGRSTDTQYF. The J gene is TRBJ2-3, the V gene TRBV9; D may be TRBD1 (5 bases). Looked up from germline, CDR1 is SGDLS and CDR2 is YYNGEE. V dropped 0 bases and J dropped 0 bases, with 8 bases sitting between them. The CDR3 consists of 15 residues.

This clone was seen repeatedly, ten times or more. This rearrangement joins TRBV12-3 or TRBV12-4 to TRBJ1-1, with D perhaps TRBD1 (5 bases). V gave up 4 bases and J gave up 2 bases, with 11 bases separating them. The CDR3 length is 14 residues. CDR3 in DNA: TGTGCCAGCAGTTCCCGGGACGGTAACACTGAAGCTTTCTTT. Amino acid sequence: CASSSRDGNTEAFF.

This clone was seen ten or more times. This may arise from a read error, as a much more abundant clone is one base away. Different DNA sequences within this sample yield the same CDR3. This chain joins TRBV12-3 or TRBV12-4 and TRBJ1-2; D might be TRBD1 (6 bases). V was clipped by 8 bases and J by 4 bases, with 11 bases between them. CDR3 length equals 12 residues. The CDR3 DNA is TGTGCCAGCCTGGACAGCTCCTATGGCTACACCTTC. Amino acids: CASLDSSYGYTF.

This clone has just a few counts. A much bigger clone sits one base away, suggesting this may be a read error. The gene calls are TRBV9 and TRBJ2-1, with a possible D match to TRBD2 (5 bases). The CDR3 sequence is 20 residues long. Trimming cost V 0 bases and J 7 bases, with 29 bases left between them. CDR1 and CDR2 from the germline V gene are SGDLS and YYNGEE. CDR3 nucleotides: TGTGCCAGCAGCGTAGTGGGAGCTGGGCGGTACTGGTCAATGGGGAATGAGCAGTTCTTC. It yields the protein CASSVVGAGRYWSMGNEQFF.

This clone occurred many times. The DNA for the CDR3 is TGCGCCAGCAGCTCGGGACAGGGCTTAGCTGAGCAGTTCTTC. It specifies CASSSGQGLAEQFF. This sequence joins TRBV5-1 and TRBJ2-1, with 9 bases that match TRBD1. The germline V gene encodes CDR1 SGHRS and CDR2 YFSETQ. V lost 3 bases and J lost 9; bases outside the gene matches: 7. The CDR3 is 14 residues long. Variable domain in full (rest from reference TRBV5-1 and TRBJ2-1): KAGVTQTPRYLIKTRGQQVTLSCSPISGHRSVSWYQQTPGQGLQFLFEYFSETQRNKGNFPGRFSGRQFSNSRSEMNVSTLELGDSALYLCASSSGQGLAEQFFGPGTRLTVL.

Points on this clone: One end of the junction does not line up with germline, which may come from a read error. Other DNA sequences in the same sample also yield this CDR3. The chain carries TRBV5-1 and TRBJ2-2; possible D gene TRBD2, 6 bases. Germline V gene sequence: CDR1 SGHRS, CDR2 YFSETQ. This CDR3 spans 12 amino acids. DNA of the CDR3: TGCGCCGTCCTGGAGGGTACCGGTGAGCTGTTTTTT. Its protein product is CAVLEGTGELFF.

Only a few counts were recorded for this clone. The genes are TRBV4-1 and TRBJ2-1, with a tentative D call TRBD2 (5 bases). The ends were cut back, 1 base at V and 0 bases at J, with 25 bases in the middle. There are 21 residues in the CDR3. Germline V lookup: CDR1 MGHRA, CDR2 YSYEKL. CDR3 DNA: TGCGCCAGCAGCCAAGGTCGAGGCCCGCGGGCGGAGCCAAGCTCCTACAATGAGCAGTTCTTC. Protein sequence: CASSQGRGPRAEPSSYNEQFF.

CDR3: CASSIDEGSRYGYTF. In nucleotides, the CDR3 is TGTGCCAGTAGTATAGATGAGGGCAGCCGATATGGCTACACCTTC. The chain combines TRBV19 with TRBJ1-2; D gene uncertain. Per the germline V gene, CDR1 is LNHDA and CDR2 is SQIVND (reference sequence). The CDR3 is 15 residues long. V lost 0 bases to trimming and J lost 5 bases, with 13 bases between them.

Of note for this clone: A much larger clonotype is one base distant, so this may be a read error. The CDR3 nucleotides are TGCGCCAGCAGCCAAGATCTGAGTTCCAGGCCGCAGTATTTT. The encoded protein is CASSQDLSSRPQYF. This rearrangement joins TRBV4-1 to TRBJ2-3; no reliable D call. In germline, CDR1 is MGHRA, CDR2 YSYEKL. The V end lost 0 bases, the J end lost 10 bases, and 14 bases lay between the germline ends. This CDR3 comprises 14 residues.

The chain couples TRBV7-9 to TRBJ2-2, with a possible D match to TRBD2 (5 bases). CDR1 and CDR2 from the germline V gene are SEHNR and FQNEAQ (reference sequence). Trimming pared 5 bases from V and 7 bases from J, leaving 14 bases between. There are 14 residues in the CDR3. This CDR3 is CASSTARGYGELFF. Here the CDR3 DNA reads TGTGCCAGCAGCACCGCCCGCGGGTACGGGGAGCTGTTTTTT.